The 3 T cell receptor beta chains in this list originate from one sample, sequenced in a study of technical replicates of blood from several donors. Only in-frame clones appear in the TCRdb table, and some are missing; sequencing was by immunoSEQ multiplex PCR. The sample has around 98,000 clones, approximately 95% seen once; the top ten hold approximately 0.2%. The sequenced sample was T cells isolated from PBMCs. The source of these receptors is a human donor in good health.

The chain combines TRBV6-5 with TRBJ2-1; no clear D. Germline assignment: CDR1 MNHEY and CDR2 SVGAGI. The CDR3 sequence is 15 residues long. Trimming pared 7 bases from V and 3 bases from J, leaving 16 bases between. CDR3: CASTLNSPGYNEQFF. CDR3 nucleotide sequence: TGTGCCAGCACCCTCAACTCCCCCGGCTACAATGAGCAGTTCTTC.

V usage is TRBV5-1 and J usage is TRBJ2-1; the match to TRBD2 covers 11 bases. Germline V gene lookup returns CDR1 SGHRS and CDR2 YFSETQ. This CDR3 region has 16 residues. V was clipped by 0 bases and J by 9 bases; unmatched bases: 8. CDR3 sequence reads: CASSLAISGRAGEQFF. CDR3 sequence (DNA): TGCGCCAGCAGCTTGGCTATTAGCGGGAGGGCGGGTGAGCAGTTCTTC.

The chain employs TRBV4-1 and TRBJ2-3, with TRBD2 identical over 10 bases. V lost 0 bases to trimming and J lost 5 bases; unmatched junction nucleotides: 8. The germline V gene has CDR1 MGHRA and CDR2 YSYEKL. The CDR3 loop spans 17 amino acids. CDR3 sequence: CASSQELISGGGDTQYF. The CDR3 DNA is TGCGCCAGCAGCCAAGAGCTTATAAGCGGGGGGGGAGATACGCAGTATTTT.